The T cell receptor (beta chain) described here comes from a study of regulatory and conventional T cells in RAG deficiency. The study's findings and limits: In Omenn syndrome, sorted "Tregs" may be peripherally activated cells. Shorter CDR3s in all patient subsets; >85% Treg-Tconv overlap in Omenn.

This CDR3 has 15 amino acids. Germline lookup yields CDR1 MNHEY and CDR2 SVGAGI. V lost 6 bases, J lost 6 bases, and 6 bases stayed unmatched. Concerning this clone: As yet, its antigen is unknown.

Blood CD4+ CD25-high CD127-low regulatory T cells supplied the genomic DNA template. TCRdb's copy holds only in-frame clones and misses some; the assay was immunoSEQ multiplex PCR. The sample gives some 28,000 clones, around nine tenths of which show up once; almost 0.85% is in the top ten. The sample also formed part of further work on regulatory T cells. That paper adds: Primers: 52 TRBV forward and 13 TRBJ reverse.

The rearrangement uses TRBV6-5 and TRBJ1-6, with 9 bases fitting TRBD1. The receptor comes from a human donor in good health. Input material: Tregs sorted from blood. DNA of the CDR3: TGTGCCAGCAGAAAGGGACAGGGTCGTAATTCACCCCTCCACTTT. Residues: CASRKGQGRNSPLHF.